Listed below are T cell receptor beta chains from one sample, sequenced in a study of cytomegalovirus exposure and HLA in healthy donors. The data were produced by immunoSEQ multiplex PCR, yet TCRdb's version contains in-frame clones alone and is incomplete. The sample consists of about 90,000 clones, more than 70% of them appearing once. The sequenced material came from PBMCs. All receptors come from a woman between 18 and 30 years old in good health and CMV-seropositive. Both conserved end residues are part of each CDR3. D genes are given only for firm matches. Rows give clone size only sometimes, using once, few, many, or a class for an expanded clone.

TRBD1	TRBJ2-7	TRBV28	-	CASSLGQGAYEQYF	TGTGCCAGCAGTTTAGGGCAGGGGGCCTACGAGCAGTACTTC
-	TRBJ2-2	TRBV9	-	CASRTSAANTGELFF	TGTGCCAGCAGAACCTCGGCGGCGAACACCGGGGAGCTGTTTTTT
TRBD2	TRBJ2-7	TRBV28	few	CATISPASGRYEQYF	TGTGCCACCATTTCCCCCGCTAGCGGAAGATACGAGCAGTACTTC
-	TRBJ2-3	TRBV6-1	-	CASSESTDTQYF	TGTGCCAGCAGCGAGAGCACAGATACGCAGTATTTT
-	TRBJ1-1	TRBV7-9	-	CASSPGAGGAFF	TGTGCCAGCAGCCCCGGGGCTGGGGGGGCTTTCTTT
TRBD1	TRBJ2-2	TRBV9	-	CASNSDRAAEALFF	TGTGCCAGCAACTCGGACAGGGCAGCGGAGGCGCTGTTTTTT
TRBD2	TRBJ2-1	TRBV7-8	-	CASSLLAGGYNEQFF	TGTGCCAGCAGCCTACTAGCGGGGGGTTACAATGAGCAGTTCTTC
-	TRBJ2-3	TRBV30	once	CAWSRGGAPDTQYF	TGTGCCTGGAGTCGTGGGGGCGCACCAGATACGCAGTATTTT
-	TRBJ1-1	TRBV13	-	CASSLPGERTEAFF	TGTGCCAGCAGCTTACCAGGGGAGAGGACTGAAGCTTTCTTT
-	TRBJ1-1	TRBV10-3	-	CAIRGREGGTEAFF	TGTGCCATCAGGGGAAGGGAGGGTGGTACTGAAGCTTTCTTT
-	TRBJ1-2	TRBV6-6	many	CASRLGQNNYGYTF	TGTGCCAGCAGACTCGGACAGAATAACTATGGCTACACCTTC
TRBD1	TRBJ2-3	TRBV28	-	CASSFSPTGGVTDTQYF	TGTGCCAGCAGTTTCTCGCCGACAGGGGGGGTCACAGATACGCAGTATTTT
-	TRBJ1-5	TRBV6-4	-	CASSSRVGFRQPQHF	TGTGCCAGCAGTTCCAGGGTGGGATTTCGTCAGCCCCAGCATTTT
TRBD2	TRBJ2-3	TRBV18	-	CASSLGTSGTDTQYF	TGTGCCAGCTCACTGGGGACTAGCGGCACAGATACGCAGTATTTT
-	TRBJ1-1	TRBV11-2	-	CASIPWQEPTEAFF	TGTGCCAGCATCCCTTGGCAGGAACCAACTGAAGCTTTCTTT
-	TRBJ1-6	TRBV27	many	CASSREGSPLHF	TGTGCCAGCAGTAGGGAGGGTTCACCCCTCCACTTT
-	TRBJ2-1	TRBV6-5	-	CASSYATGAHEQFF	TGTGCCAGCAGTTACGCCACAGGCGCCCATGAGCAGTTCTTC
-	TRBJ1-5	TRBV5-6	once	CASSLAVEGVSQPQHF	TGTGCCAGCAGCTTGGCTGTTGAGGGAGTAAGTCAGCCCCAGCATTTT
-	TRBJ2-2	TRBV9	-	CASSAVSAGTGELFF	TGTGCCAGCAGCGCCGTTTCAGCGGGCACCGGGGAGCTGTTTTTT
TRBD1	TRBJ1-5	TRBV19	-	CASRARTGGSNQPQHF	TGTGCCAGTAGAGCCCGGACAGGGGGTAGCAATCAGCCCCAGCATTTT
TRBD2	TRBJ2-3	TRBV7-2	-	CASSLTSGVSGTDTQYF	TGTGCCAGCAGCTTAACTAGCGGGGTCTCTGGCACAGATACGCAGTATTTT
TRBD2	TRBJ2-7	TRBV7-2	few	CASSLGVGLAGVEQYF	TGTGCCAGCAGCTTAGGAGTGGGACTAGCGGGGGTTGAGCAGTACTTC
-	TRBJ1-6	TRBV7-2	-	CASSWTVGNSPLHF	TGTGCCAGCAGCTGGACAGTGGGCAATTCACCCCTCCACTTT
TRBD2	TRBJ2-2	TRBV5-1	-	CASRGLAGDTGELFF	TGCGCCAGCAGGGGACTAGCGGGGGACACCGGGGAGCTGTTTTTT
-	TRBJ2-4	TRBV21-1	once	CASSKDWSTGVCCKNIQYF	TGTGCCAGCAGCAAAGACTGGTCAACAGGGGTATGTTGCAAAAACATTCAGTACTTC
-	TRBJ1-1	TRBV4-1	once	CASSQQGPVGNTEAFF	TGCGCCAGCAGCCAACAGGGCCCAGTGGGGAACACTGAAGCTTTCTTT
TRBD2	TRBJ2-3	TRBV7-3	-	CASSSQTSGGAPDTQYF	TGTGCCAGCAGCTCCCAGACTAGCGGGGGGGCCCCAGATACGCAGTATTTT
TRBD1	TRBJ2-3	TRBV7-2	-	CASSLWWGGQGSTDTQYF	TGTGCCAGCAGCTTATGGTGGGGGGGACAGGGGTCGACAGATACGCAGTATTTT
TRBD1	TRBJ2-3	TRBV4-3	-	CASSHGQGATDTQYF	TGCGCCAGCAGCCACGGACAGGGGGCCACAGATACGCAGTATTTT
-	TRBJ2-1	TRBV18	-	CASSPPGPGGYNEQFF	TGTGCCAGCTCACCACCGGGCCCAGGGGGGTACAATGAGCAGTTCTTC
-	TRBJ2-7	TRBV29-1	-	CSVEDGFYEQYF	TGCAGCGTTGAAGACGGTTTCTACGAGCAGTACTTC
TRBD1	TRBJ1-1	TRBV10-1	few	CASSPRQGIAEAFF	TGCGCCAGCAGTCCACGACAGGGGATCGCTGAAGCTTTCTTT
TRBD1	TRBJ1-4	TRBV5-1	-	CASSRGTGREKLFF	TGCGCCAGCAGTCGGGGGACAGGGAGGGAAAAACTGTTTTTT
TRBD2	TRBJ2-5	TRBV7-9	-	CASILRGTSGGSGETQYF	TGTGCCAGCATCCTACGTGGGACTAGCGGGGGGAGCGGGGAGACCCAGTACTTC
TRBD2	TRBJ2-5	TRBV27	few	CASSSPLRLAGGVGTQYF	TGTGCCAGCAGTTCCCCACTCCGACTAGCGGGGGGGGTTGGGACCCAGTACTTC
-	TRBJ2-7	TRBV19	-	CASSIRGGFSYEQYF	TGTGCCAGTAGTATTAGGGGGGGCTTCTCCTACGAGCAGTACTTC
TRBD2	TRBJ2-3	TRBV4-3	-	CASSPWRESTDTQYF	TGCGCCAGCAGCCCCTGGCGGGAGAGCACAGATACGCAGTATTTT
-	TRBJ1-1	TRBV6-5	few	CASSYSFTELEAFF	TGTGCCAGCAGTTACTCGTTCACAGAACTTGAAGCTTTCTTT
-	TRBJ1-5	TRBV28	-	CASSLSLWTDNQPQHF	TGTGCCAGCAGTTTAAGTCTTTGGACAGACAATCAGCCCCAGCATTTT
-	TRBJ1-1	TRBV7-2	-	CASSLVVMNTEAFF	TGTGCCAGCAGCTTAGTTGTCATGAACACTGAAGCTTTCTTT
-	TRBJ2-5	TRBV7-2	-	CASSLLLSETQYF	TGTGCCAGCAGCTTATTACTCTCCGAGACCCAGTACTTC
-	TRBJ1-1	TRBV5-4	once	CASSTLQWTEAFF	TGTGCCAGCAGCACTCTTCAATGGACTGAAGCTTTCTTT
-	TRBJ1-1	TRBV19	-	CASIRTGMNTEAFF	TGTGCCAGTATTCGGACGGGGATGAACACTGAAGCTTTCTTT
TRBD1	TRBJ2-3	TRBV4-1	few	CASSRMGQGVTDTQYF	TGCGCCAGCAGCCGCATGGGACAGGGGGTTACAGATACGCAGTATTTT
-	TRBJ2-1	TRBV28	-	CASSRTGYHEQFF	TGTGCCAGCAGTCGAACAGGGTACCATGAGCAGTTCTTC
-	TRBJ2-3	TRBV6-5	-	CASSYSDGGRTDTQYF	TGTGCCAGCAGTTACTCGGACGGGGGGCGCACAGATACGCAGTATTTT
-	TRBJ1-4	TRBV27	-	CASSFNREGEKLFF	TGTGCCAGCAGTTTTAACCGGGAAGGTGAAAAACTGTTTTTT
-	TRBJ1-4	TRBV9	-	CASSVEGLTNEKLFF	TGTGCCAGCAGCGTAGAAGGACTGACTAATGAAAAACTGTTTTTT
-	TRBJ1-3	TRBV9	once	CASSVGGPLSGNTIYF	TGTGCCAGCAGCGTAGGCGGGCCACTCTCTGGAAACACCATATATTTT
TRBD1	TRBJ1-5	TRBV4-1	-	CASSPRDSYSNQPQHF	TGCGCCAGCAGCCCGAGGGACAGTTATAGCAATCAGCCCCAGCATTTT
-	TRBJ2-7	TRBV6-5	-	CASSYSRGHEQYF	TGTGCCAGCAGTTACTCTAGGGGCCACGAGCAGTACTTC
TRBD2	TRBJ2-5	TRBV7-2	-	CASSPRPGGETQYF	TGTGCCAGCAGCCCACGGCCGGGAGGGGAGACCCAGTACTTC
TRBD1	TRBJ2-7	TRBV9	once	CASSPGQGAVYEQYF	TGTGCCAGCAGCCCGGGACAGGGGGCGGTCTACGAGCAGTACTTC
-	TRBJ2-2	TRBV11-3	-	CASSLTAGTGELFF	TGTGCCAGCAGCTTAACCGCGGGCACCGGGGAGCTGTTTTTT
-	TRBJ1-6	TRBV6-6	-	CASRGSTGRVNSPLHF	TGTGCCAGCAGAGGTTCAACAGGGAGGGTTAATTCACCCCTCCACTTT
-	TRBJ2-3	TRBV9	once	CASSDNYANTQYF	TGTGCCAGCAGCGATAACTATGCGAATACGCAGTATTTT
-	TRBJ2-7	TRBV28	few	CASSLEEQYF	TGTGCCAGCAGTTTGGAGGAGCAGTACTTC
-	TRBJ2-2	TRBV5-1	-	CASSLAQGSPNTGELFF	TGCGCCAGCAGCTTAGCCCAGGGGAGCCCTAACACCGGGGAGCTGTTTTTT
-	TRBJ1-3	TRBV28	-	CASSLLQVSGNTIYF	TGTGCCAGCAGTTTATTGCAGGTCTCTGGAAACACCATATATTTT